Following are 9 T cell receptor beta chains from one sample sequenced in a study of CXCR3-negative and CXCR3-positive naive CD8 T cells. Preparation of TRB cDNA libraries relied on 5' RACE carrying UMI labels. TCRdb reprocessed the 5' RACE reads, with one entry per CDR3 protein and no DNA. Its clone listing holds 6,500 to 9,500 distinct CDR3 sequences. Source material: naive CXCR3- CD8+ T cells from blood. The subset denotes: CD45RO-CCR7+CD27+CD95- naive CD8+ T cells lacking CXCR3 (TNR3-). Receptors originate from a human donor in good health. Some clones in this sample may be carry-over from other donors' samples.

This clonotype shows up as medium-sized by frequency. The chain combines TRBV12-3 or TRBV12-4 with TRBJ2-1; TCRdb's D call of TRBD2 is untestable without DNA. The CDR3 is 14 amino acids. The CDR3 reads CASSYLAGGDEQFF.

This clonotype ranks as medium-sized in terms of frequency. This chain uses TRBV20-1 with TRBJ2-4. Germline V gene sequence: CDR1 DFQATT, CDR2 SNEGSKA (reference sequence). This CDR3 has 13 residues. CDR3 in amino acids: CSASAPTKNIQYF.

The V call is TRBV7-9, the J call TRBJ2-1; the TCRdb call, TRBD1, lacks DNA for checking. CDR3 size: 15 residues. The germline CDR1 and CDR2 sequences are SEHNR and FQNEAQ (reference sequence). This chain's CDR3 is CASSSGTGGMDEQFF. Looking up the rest from reference TRBV7-9 and TRBJ2-1 gives the full variable domain: DTGVSQNPRHKITKRGQNVTFRCDPISEHNRLYWYRQTLGQGPEFLTYFQNEAQLEKSRLLSDRFSAERPKGSFSTLEIQRTEQGDSAMYLCASSSGTGGMDEQFFGPGTRLTVL.

Judged by frequency, this clonotype is medium-sized. V and J are TRBV5-1 and TRBJ2-2. This CDR3 region has 16 residues. The germline V gene encodes CDR1 SGHRS and CDR2 YFSETQ. CDR3 protein: CASSPAVGTGTGELFF.

The V gene is TRBV20-1, the J gene TRBJ2-1; the TCRdb call, TRBD2, lacks DNA for checking. The CDR3 covers 15 residues. The V gene's germline CDR1 is DFQATT and CDR2 SNEGSKA (reference sequence). CDR3 sequence: CSARDFASGSGEQFF.

The chain uses TRBV12-3 or TRBV12-4 and TRBJ2-2; the TRBD1 assignment by TCRdb is unverifiable without DNA. CDR3 length equals 15 residues. The CDR3 loop reads CASSAGQGRAGELFF.

V and J are TRBV6-2 or TRBV6-3 and TRBJ2-2; the D call of TRBD2 rests on TCRdb alone, since no DNA is present to check it. The CDR3 runs to 17 residues. CDR1 and CDR2 from the germline V gene are MNHEY and SVGEGT. The CDR3 sequence is CASIVGLAGEGGGELFF.

The chain recombines TRBV13 with TRBJ2-5; the D call of TRBD2 rests on TCRdb alone, since no DNA is present to check it. CDR1 and CDR2 from the germline V gene are PRHDT and FYEKMQ (reference sequence). The CDR3 runs 16 residues. This CDR3 is CASSLRLAGGQETQYF. The entire variable domain, with the rest obtained from reference TRBV13 and TRBJ2-5, is as follows: AAGVIQSPRHLIKEKRETATLKCYPIPRHDTVYWYQQGPGQDPQFLISFYEKMQSDKGSIPDRFSAQQFSDYHSELNMSSLELGDSALYFCASSLRLAGGQETQYFGPGTRLLVL.

By frequency, this clonotype is medium-sized (0.01 to 0.1%). V gene TRBV3-1 combines with J gene TRBJ2-2; TCRdb's assignment of TRBD2 cannot be checked, as there is no DNA. The CDR3 extends over 16 amino acids. Germline assignment: CDR1 LGHDT and CDR2 YNNKEL (reference sequence). The CDR3 reads CASSQALAGAAGELFF. Drawing the rest from reference TRBV3-1 and TRBJ2-2, the complete variable domain is DTAVSQTPKYLVTQMGNDKSIKCEQNLGHDTMYWYKQDSKKFLKIMFSYNNKELIINETVPNRFSPKSPDKAHLNLHINSLELGDSAVYFCASSQALAGAAGELFFGEGSRLTVL.